This T cell receptor (beta chain) was observed in a study of blood T cell repertoires in COVID-19 (dated by TCRdb to about 2020). For context, the study as a whole: Samples covering the acute and convalescent phases of COVID-19 were provided by collaborators in the United States, Italy and Spain. The material from the prospective study consisted of cDNA or gDNA derived from T cells, B-cell-depleted T cells, or PBMCs. Subjects who had been exposed to COVID-19, were actively infected with it, or had recovered from it provided the deeply sampled blood TCRbeta repertoires that made up the dataset. The repertoires were released in a freely available public database meant as a resource for research on the immune response to SARS-CoV-2. The samples were drawn from two sources: the first 160 participants of the ongoing ImmuneRACE study, and some 1,300 subjects contributed by 6 global collaborators. A de-identified subject ID, COVID-19 status, age in years and sex were almost always included in the sample metadata. Where available, HLA class I and class II types were obtained from metadata supplied by the sample provider rather than from assay-based typing.

Taken from cysteine to phenylalanine, the CDR3 has 16 residues. The entry retains the CDR3 DNA only, 48 bases that are in frame from base 1. V loses 5 bases at its end and J loses 0 bases; junction bases beyond the gene matches: 6. The germline V gene specifies SGHDN as CDR1 and FVKESK as CDR2. General study outcomes and caveats: The quantity of clinical and demographic metadata differed by source and by participant and was supplied without curation.

TCRbeta CDR3 regions were amplified from genomic DNA using the immunoSEQ Assay, a bias-controlled multiplex PCR. From the authors' description of their analysis: Nucleated cell counts per sample were estimated from amplification of reference gene primers within the assay. To quantify the absolute abundance of each unique TCRbeta CDR3 rearrangement, sequence reads were collapsed and filtered. For each sample, productive Simpson clonality was calculated as the square root of Simpson's diversity index across productive rearrangements. TCRdb's version of the immuneACCESS table is confined to in-frame rearrangements and falls short of the full clone set. An unresolved V gene accounts for under half of the shortfall where checked; the remainder is of unknown origin. D and trimming were read from the DNA, whereas the V and J calls and clone size are those reported in that table. The sample yields approximately 52,000 clones; around 90% were counted once. The ten largest clones take up about 3.4% of the sample.

Concerning this clone itself: It has no known antigen specificity. No much larger clone exists at a distance of one base, and base qualities are not known.

Collaborating institutions collected whole blood in K2EDTA tubes following their own protocols. For TCRbeta analysis, collaborators shipped samples in one of three forms: frozen whole blood, isolated PBMCs, or DNA extracted from either of those sample types. The rearranged segments are TRBV14 and TRBJ2-3, with TRBD2 identical over 9 junction bases. Material for sequencing was peripheral blood. This receptor was obtained from a man in his fifties or sixties with acute or convalescent COVID-19. The base sequence is TGTGCCAGCAGCTTTATAGCGGGGGCAAGCACAGATACGCAGTATTTT. It translates as CASSFIAGASTDTQYF.